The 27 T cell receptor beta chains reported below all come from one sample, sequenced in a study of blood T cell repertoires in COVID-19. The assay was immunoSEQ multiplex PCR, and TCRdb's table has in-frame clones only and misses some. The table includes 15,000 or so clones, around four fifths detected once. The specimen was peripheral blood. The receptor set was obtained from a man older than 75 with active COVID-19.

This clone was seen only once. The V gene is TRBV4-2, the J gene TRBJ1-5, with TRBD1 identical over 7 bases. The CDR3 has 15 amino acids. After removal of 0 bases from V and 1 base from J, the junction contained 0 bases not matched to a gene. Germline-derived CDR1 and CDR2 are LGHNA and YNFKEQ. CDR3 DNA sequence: TGTGCCAGCAGCCAAGAGGGACAGAGCAATCAGCCCCAGCATTTT. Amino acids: CASSQEGQSNQPQHF.

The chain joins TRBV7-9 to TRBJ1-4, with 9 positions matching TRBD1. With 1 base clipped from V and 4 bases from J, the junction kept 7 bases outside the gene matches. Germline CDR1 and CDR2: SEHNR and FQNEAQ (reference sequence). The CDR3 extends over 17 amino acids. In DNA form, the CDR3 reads TGTGCCAGCAGCTTAGGAGTATCGGGACAGGGTAATGAAAAACTGTTTTTT. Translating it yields CASSLGVSGQGNEKLFF.

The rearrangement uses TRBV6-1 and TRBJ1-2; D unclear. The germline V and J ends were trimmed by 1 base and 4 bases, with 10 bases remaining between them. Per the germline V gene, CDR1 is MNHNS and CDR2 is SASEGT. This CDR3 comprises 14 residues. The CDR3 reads CASSEGAAVYGYTF. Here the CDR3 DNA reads TGTGCCAGCAGTGAAGGCGCGGCAGTCTATGGCTACACCTTC.

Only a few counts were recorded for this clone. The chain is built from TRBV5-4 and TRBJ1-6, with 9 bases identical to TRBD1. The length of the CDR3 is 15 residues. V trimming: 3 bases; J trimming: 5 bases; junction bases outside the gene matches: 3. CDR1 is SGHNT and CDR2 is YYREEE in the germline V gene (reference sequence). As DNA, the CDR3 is TGTGCCAGCAGCTCCGGGACAGGGAATAATTCACCCCTCCACTTT. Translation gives CASSSGTGNNSPLHF.

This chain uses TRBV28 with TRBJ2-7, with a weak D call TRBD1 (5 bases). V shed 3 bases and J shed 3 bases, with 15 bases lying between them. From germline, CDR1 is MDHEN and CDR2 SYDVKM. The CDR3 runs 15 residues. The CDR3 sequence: CASSLAQGVGYEQYF. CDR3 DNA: TGTGCCAGCAGTTTGGCCCAGGGTGTTGGCTACGAGCAGTACTTC.

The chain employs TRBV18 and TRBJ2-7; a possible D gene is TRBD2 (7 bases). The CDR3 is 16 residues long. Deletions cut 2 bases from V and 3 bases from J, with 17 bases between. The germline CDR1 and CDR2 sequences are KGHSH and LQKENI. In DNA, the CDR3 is TGTGCCAGCTCACCAACTGCGGGGGCGTTAGGCTACGAGCAGTACTTC. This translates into CASSPTAGALGYEQYF.

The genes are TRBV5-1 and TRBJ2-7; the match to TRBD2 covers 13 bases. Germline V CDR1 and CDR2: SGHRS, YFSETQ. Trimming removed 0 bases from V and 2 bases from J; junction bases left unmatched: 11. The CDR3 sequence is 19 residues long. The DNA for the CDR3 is TGCGCCAGCAGCTTGGACCGGTCAGGAGGACTAGCGGGAGCCTACGAGCAGTACTTC. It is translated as CASSLDRSGGLAGAYEQYF.

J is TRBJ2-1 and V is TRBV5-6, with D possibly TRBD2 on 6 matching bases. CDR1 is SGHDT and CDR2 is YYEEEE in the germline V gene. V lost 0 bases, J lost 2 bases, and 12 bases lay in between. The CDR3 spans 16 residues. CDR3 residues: CASSLGSGLPYNEQFF. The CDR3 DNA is TGTGCCAGCAGCTTGGGTAGCGGACTCCCCTACAATGAGCAGTTCTTC.

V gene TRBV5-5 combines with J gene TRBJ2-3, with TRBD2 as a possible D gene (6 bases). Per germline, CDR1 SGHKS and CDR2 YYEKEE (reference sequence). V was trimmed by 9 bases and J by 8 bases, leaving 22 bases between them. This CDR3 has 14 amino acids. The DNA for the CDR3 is TGTGCCACGGGACCGGGACTCACTTCGGGTACGCAGTATTTT. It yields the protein CATGPGLTSGTQYF.

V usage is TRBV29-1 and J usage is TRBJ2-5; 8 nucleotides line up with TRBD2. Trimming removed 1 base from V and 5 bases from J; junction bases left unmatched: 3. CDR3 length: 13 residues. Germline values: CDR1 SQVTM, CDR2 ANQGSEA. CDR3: CSVEVGGDETQYF. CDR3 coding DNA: TGCAGCGTTGAAGTCGGGGGGGACGAGACCCAGTACTTC.

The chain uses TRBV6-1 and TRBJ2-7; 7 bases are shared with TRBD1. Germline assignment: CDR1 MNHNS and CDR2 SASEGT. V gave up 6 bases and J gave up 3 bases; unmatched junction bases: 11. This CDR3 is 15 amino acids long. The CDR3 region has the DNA TGTGCCAGCAGAAGCGACAGGGTAAAGATCTACGAGCAGTACTTC. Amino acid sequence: CASRSDRVKIYEQYF.

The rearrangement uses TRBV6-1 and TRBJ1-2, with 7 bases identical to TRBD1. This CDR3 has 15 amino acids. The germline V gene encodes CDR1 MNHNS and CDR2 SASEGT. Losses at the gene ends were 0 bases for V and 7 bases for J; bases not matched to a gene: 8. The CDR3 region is CASSEASRGRGGYTF. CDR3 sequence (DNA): TGTGCCAGCAGTGAAGCGTCGAGGGGGCGCGGTGGCTACACCTTC.

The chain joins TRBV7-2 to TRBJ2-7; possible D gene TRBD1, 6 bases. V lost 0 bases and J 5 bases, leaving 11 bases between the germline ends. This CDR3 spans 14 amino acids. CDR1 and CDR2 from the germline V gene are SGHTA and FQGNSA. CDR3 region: CASSLAGRGNEQYF. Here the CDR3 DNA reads TGTGCCAGCAGCTTAGCTGGCAGGGGAAACGAGCAGTACTTC.

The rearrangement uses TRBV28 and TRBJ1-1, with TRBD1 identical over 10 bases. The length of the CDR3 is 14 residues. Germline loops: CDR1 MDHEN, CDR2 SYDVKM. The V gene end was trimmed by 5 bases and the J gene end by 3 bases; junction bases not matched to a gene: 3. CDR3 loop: CASSKTGGYTEAFF. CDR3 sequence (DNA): TGTGCCAGCAGTAAGACAGGGGGCTACACTGAAGCTTTCTTT.

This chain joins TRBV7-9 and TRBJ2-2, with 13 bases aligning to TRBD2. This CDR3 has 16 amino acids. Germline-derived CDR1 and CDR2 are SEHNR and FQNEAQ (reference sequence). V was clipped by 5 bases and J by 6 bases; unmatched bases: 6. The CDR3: CASSTTSGRVSGELFF. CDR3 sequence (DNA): TGTGCCAGCAGCACCACTAGCGGGAGGGTTTCCGGGGAGCTGTTTTTT.

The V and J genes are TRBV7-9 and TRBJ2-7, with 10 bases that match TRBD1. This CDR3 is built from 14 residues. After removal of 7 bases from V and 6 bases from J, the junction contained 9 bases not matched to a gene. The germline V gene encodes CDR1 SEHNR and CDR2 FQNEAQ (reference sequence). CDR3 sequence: CASTSGTGVFEQYF. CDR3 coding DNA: TGTGCCAGCACCAGCGGGACAGGGGTTTTCGAGCAGTACTTC.

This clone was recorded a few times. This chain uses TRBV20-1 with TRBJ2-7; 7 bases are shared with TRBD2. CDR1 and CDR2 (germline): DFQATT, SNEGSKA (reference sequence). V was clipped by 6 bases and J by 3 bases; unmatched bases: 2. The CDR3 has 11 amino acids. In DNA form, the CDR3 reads TGCAGTGCAGGGAGGGGCTACGAGCAGTACTTC. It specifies CSAGRGYEQYF.

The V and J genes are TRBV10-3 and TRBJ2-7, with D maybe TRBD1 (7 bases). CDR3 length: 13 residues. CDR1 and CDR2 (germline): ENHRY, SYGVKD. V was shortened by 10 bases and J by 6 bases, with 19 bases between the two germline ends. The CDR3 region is CATGRDRAGEQYF. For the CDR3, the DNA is TGTGCCACCGGCCGGGACAGAGCGGGCGAGCAGTACTTC.

In DNA form, the CDR3 reads TGCGCCAGCAGCCAAGACGTCCTCGCAGGGCTCGAGCAGTACTTC. Amino acids: CASSQDVLAGLEQYF. V and J are TRBV4-1 and TRBJ2-7, with D possibly matching TRBD1 (5 bases). Trimming left V 0 bases short and J 6 bases short, with 15 bases between. Looked up from germline, CDR1 is MGHRA and CDR2 is YSYEKL. This CDR3 is built from 15 residues.

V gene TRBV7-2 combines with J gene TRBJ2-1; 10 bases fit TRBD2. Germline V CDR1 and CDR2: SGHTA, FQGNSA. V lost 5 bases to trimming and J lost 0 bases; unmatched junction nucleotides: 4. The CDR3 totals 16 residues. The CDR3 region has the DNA TGTGCCAGCAGCCTCGGGACTAGCGCCTCCTACAATGAGCAGTTCTTC. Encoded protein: CASSLGTSASYNEQFF. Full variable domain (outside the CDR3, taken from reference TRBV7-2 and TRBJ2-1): GAGVSQSPSNKVTEKGKDVELRCDPISGHTALYWYRQSLGQGLEFLIYFQGNSAPDKSGLPSDRFSAERTGGSVSTLTIQRTQQEDSAVYLCASSLGTSASYNEQFFGPGTRLTVL.

The CDR3 here is CASSISWTSGSLEQYF. CDR3 nucleotide sequence: TGCGCCAGCAGTATCTCCTGGACTAGCGGGAGTCTTGAGCAGTACTTC. The genes are TRBV10-1 and TRBJ2-7, with 13 bases that match TRBD2. CDR1 is WNHNN and CDR2 is SYGVQD in the germline V gene (reference sequence). V was clipped by 5 bases and J by 7 bases; unmatched bases: 11. The CDR3 has 16 residues.

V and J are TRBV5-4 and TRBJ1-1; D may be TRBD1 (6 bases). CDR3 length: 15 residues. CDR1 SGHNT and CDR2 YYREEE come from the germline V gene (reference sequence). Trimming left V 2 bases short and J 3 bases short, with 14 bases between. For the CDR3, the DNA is TGTGCCAGCAGCTTTACCGGACAGTTGTACACTGAAGCTTTCTTT. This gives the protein CASSFTGQLYTEAFF.

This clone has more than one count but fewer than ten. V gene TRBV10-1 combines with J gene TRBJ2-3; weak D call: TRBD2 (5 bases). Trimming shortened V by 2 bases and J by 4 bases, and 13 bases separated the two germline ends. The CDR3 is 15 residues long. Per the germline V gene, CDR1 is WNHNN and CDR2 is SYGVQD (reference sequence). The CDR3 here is CASSEEGNRADTQYF. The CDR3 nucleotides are TGCGCCAGCAGTGAGGAGGGCAATCGGGCAGATACGCAGTATTTT.

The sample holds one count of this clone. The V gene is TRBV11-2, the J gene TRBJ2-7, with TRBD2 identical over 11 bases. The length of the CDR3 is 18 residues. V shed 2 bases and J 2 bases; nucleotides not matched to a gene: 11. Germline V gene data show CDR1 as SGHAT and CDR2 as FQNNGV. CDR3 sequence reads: CASSLTSLTSGVTYEQYF. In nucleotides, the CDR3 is TGTGCCAGCAGCTTAACCTCTTTGACTAGCGGGGTGACCTACGAGCAGTACTTC. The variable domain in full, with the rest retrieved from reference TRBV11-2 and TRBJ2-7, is EAGVAQSPRYKIIEKRQSVAFWCNPISGHATLYWYQQILGQGPKLLIQFQNNGVVDDSQLPKDRFSAERLKGVDSTLKIQPAKLEDSAVYLCASSLTSLTSGVTYEQYFGPGTRLTVT.

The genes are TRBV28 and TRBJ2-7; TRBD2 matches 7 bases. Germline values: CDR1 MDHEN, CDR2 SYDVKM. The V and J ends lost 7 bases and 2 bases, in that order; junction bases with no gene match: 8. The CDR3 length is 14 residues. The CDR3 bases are TGTGCCAGCATTTCGGGGGGAAGGACCTACGAGCAGTACTTC. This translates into CASISGGRTYEQYF.

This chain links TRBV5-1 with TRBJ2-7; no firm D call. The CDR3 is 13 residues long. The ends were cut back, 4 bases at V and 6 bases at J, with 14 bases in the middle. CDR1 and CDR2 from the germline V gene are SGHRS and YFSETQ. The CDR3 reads CASSAVHLGEQYF. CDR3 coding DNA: TGCGCCAGCAGCGCGGTCCACCTGGGCGAGCAGTACTTC.

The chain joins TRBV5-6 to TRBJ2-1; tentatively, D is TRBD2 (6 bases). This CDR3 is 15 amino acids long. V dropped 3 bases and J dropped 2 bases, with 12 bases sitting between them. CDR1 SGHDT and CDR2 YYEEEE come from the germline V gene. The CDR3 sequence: CASSSYGTPYNEQFF. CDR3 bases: TGTGCCAGCAGCTCATACGGGACTCCCTACAATGAGCAGTTCTTC.